Following are 7 T cell receptor beta chains from one sample sequenced in a study of naive and memory T cell subsets. An equimolar mix of two oligonucleotides served as the beta constant-region primer for TRBC1 and TRBC2. One entry per CDR3 protein results from TCRdb running MiXCR on the UMI-ligation and nested PCR reads. The sample holds some 83,000 distinct CDR3 sequences, around 12% seen once. Sequenced input: central memory CD4+ T cells from blood. The receptors shown here come from a human donor in good health.

V is TRBV12-3 or TRBV12-4 and J is TRBJ2-7; D call uncertain. V lost 2 bases, J lost 5 bases, and 7 bases lay in between. CDR3 length: 12 amino acids. CDR3 bases: TGTGCCAGCAGTTTAAGGTTCCACGAGCAGTACTTC. Amino acids: CASSLRFHEQYF.

CDR3 in amino acids: CASNALWAQNGYTF. The CDR3 DNA is TGTGCCAGCAACGCGCTGTGGGCCCAGAATGGCTACACCTTC. The chain carries TRBV7-9 and TRBJ1-2, with unresolved D. The CDR3 is 14 residues long. Germline CDR1 SEHNR, CDR2 FQNEAQ (reference sequence). The V end was cut by 7 bases, the J end by 6 bases, with 18 bases between.

This chain joins TRBV7-9 and TRBJ2-1, with a tentative D call TRBD2 (6 bases). Trimming took off 3 bases at V and 2 bases at J, with 11 bases between the two ends. This CDR3 is built from 15 residues. The germline V gene has CDR1 SEHNR and CDR2 FQNEAQ (reference sequence). This chain's CDR3 is CASSFKLATYNEQFF. The DNA for the CDR3 is TGTGCCAGCAGCTTTAAACTAGCCACCTACAATGAGCAGTTCTTC.

This clonotype was seen ten or more times. The genes are TRBV9 and TRBJ2-2, with a possible D match to TRBD1 (5 bases). This CDR3 has 14 residues. Germline CDR1 SGDLS, CDR2 YYNGEE. The germline V and J ends were trimmed by 2 bases and 5 bases, with 10 bases remaining between them. The CDR3 bases are TGTGCCAGCAGCGTGGGGCTCGGGACCGGGGAGCTGTTTTTT. This sequence encodes CASSVGLGTGELFF.

This clonotype was counted many times. The chain uses TRBV7-9 and TRBJ2-5; 13 nucleotides match TRBD2. The CDR3 is 16 amino acids. Losses at the gene ends were 5 bases for V and 1 base for J; bases not matched to a gene: 4. The germline V gene has CDR1 SEHNR and CDR2 FQNEAQ (reference sequence). The chain's CDR3 is CASSAGLAGFQETQYF. The DNA of the CDR3 is TGTGCCAGCAGCGCGGGACTAGCGGGATTCCAAGAGACCCAGTACTTC.

This clonotype was detected a few times. The gene calls are TRBV5-4 and TRBJ2-3; tentatively, D is TRBD2 (6 bases). Germline values: CDR1 SGHNT, CDR2 YYREEE (reference sequence). The CDR3 extends over 14 amino acids. Trimming took off 3 bases at V and 3 bases at J, with 11 bases between the two ends. The CDR3 is CASSSGVVTDTQYF. CDR3 nucleotide sequence: TGTGCCAGCAGCTCGGGAGTTGTGACAGATACGCAGTATTTT.

This clonotype was observed many times. The chain uses TRBV6-5 and TRBJ2-3; D not certain. Trimming stripped 3 bases from V and 0 bases from J, with 13 bases between. There are 16 residues in the CDR3. Looked up from germline, CDR1 is MNHEY and CDR2 is SVGAGI. DNA of the CDR3: TGTGCCAGCAGTTATGGGCGCGCAACTAGCACAGATACGCAGTATTTT. Protein product: CASSYGRATSTDTQYF.